The entry below gives a single TCR beta chain sequence along with its context. The target antigen is unknown. V dropped 5 bases and J dropped 1; count of bases not matched to a gene: 7. CDR1 is MNHNY and CDR2 is SVGAGI in the germline V gene (reference sequence). The CDR3 has 16 amino acids. TCRdb keeps only in-frame clones here, not all; method: immunoSEQ multiplex PCR. The table shows nearly 25,000 clones, with roughly 89% occurring only once. The record originates from a study of blood T cell dynamics during melanoma immunotherapy. Study-wide context: Metastatic melanoma patients received first-line pembrolizumab or nivolumab plus ipilimumab.

The time point denotes: pre-treatment baseline. Blood was drawn before treatment and at week 3 after checkpoint blockade. Study-wide results and caveats: Whether repertoire-driving clones were melanoma-specific could not be determined. Disease-control patients' PBMC repertoires became either more clonal or more diverse at W3.

The TCR sequence derives from a human donor with melanoma. Sequenced here: blood, sampled from a patient treated with checkpoint blockade. The chain carries TRBV6-6 and TRBJ2-5; 10 bases align to TRBD2. In nucleotides, the CDR3 is TGTGCCAGCAGTGTCGGACTAGCGGCTCGCCAAGAGACCCAGTACTTC. This sequence encodes CASSVGLAARQETQYF.